Listed here is a single TCR beta chain. The data were obtained in a study of blood T cell repertoires in COVID-19. There are 15 residues in the CDR3. Germline V gene sequence: CDR1 ENHRY, CDR2 SYGVKD. V dropped 11 bases and J dropped 2 bases, with 20 bases sitting between them. How the authors handled the data: The assay estimated nucleated cells by amplifying reference gene primers. Using immunoSEQ multiplex PCR, the repertoire was profiled, and TCRdb retains in-frame clones only, with some absent. D and trimming were read from the DNA, whereas the V and J calls and clone size are those reported in that table. The sample contains roughly 200,000 clones, approximately 90% of which appear only once.

Input material: peripheral blood. The receptor was isolated from a woman in her 30s with acute or convalescent COVID-19. The rearrangement uses TRBV10-3 and TRBJ2-3; the D gene is possibly TRBD1 (5 bases). CDR3 residues: CAVTGPRGTTDTQYF. The DNA for the CDR3 is TGTGCCGTGACCGGGCCAAGGGGAACCACAGATACGCAGTATTTT.